This TCR beta chain emerged from a study of chronic HIV infection and antiretroviral therapy. This clonotype was found a few times. The CDR3 consists of 15 residues. The V gene lost 5 bases and the J gene lost 2 bases, with 13 bases spanning the gap. The germline V gene encodes CDR1 SEHNR and CDR2 FQNEAQ (reference sequence). TCRdb analysed the 5' RACE reads with MiXCR anew, one entry per CDR3 protein. The table lists 40,000 to 50,000 distinct CDR3 sequences, approximately 19% of them singletons. The rearrangement joins TRBV7-9 to TRBJ2-1; D unclear. The TCR comes from an adult who had HIV and had not received antiretroviral therapy, or was an uninfected healthy control (not recorded which). Sequences were obtained from peripheral blood. CDR3 nucleotide sequence: TGTGCCAGCAGCGAAATAGAACGTCCCTACAATGAGCAGTTCTTC. This gives the protein CASSEIERPYNEQFF.